Shown below are 27 T cell receptor beta chains from a single sample sequenced in a study of control samples from healthy donors and cancer patients. Sequencing used immunoSEQ multiplex PCR; TCRdb keeps in-frame clones, though not all of them. The profile shows about 130,000 clones, roughly 92% of them singletons. Sequencing input: blood. The receptors shown here come from a man aged 18-30 years in good health.

J is TRBJ1-1 and V is TRBV3-1 (or the pseudogene TRBV3-2), with a possible D match to TRBD1 (6 bases). This CDR3 has 14 residues. Germline CDR1 is LGHDT and CDR2 is YNNKEL (reference sequence). The germline V and J ends were trimmed by 4 bases and 1 base, with 10 bases remaining between them. The CDR3 sequence is CASSPATGNTEAFF. For the CDR3, the DNA is TGTGCCAGCAGCCCAGCGACAGGGAACACTGAAGCTTTCTTT.

This chain joins TRBV6-5 and TRBJ2-1, with 7 bases aligning to TRBD2. The CDR3 spans 13 residues. The J segment lost 7 bases and the V segment lost 9 bases, leaving 9 bases of the junction unmatched. Looked up from germline, CDR1 is MNHEY and CDR2 is SVGAGI. CDR3 amino acids: CASRMSGTNEQFF. The CDR3 DNA reads TGTGCCAGTAGAATGAGCGGGACGAATGAGCAGTTCTTC.

The CDR3 DNA follows: TGTGCCAGCAGCTATTTCATGGGGACAGGGTGGAACGAGCAGTACTTC. Translating gives CASSYFMGTGWNEQYF. The chain couples TRBV7-2 to TRBJ2-7, with 9 bases aligning to TRBD1. The CDR3 runs 16 residues. The germline V gene encodes CDR1 SGHTA and CDR2 FQGNSA. Trimming at V came to 4 bases and at J to 5 bases, leaving 12 bases not matched to a gene.

This chain uses TRBV19 with TRBJ1-2, with D maybe TRBD1 (6 bases). CDR1 and CDR2 (germline): LNHDA, SQIVND (reference sequence). V dropped 5 bases and J dropped 7 bases, with 20 bases sitting between them. The CDR3 totals 15 residues. The CDR3 loop reads CASSPVSGGLLGYTF. Here the CDR3 DNA reads TGTGCCAGTAGTCCGGTGAGCGGGGGGCTACTTGGCTACACCTTC.

The rearrangement links TRBV6-1 to TRBJ1-2; 8 positions match TRBD1. CDR3 length: 14 residues. Losses at the gene ends were 3 bases for V and 4 bases for J; bases not matched to a gene: 4. Germline V lookup: CDR1 MNHNS, CDR2 SASEGT. The CDR3 nucleotides read TGTGCCAGCAGTGACCCCGGACAGGGCTATGGCTACACCTTC. It translates to CASSDPGQGYGYTF.

The V call is TRBV6-1, the J call TRBJ2-1, with 8 bases that match TRBD1. The germline CDR1 and CDR2 sequences are MNHNS and SASEGT. The J segment lost 2 bases and the V segment lost 1 base, leaving 1 base of the junction unmatched. The CDR3 is 15 amino acids. Here the CDR3 reads CASSEEQGAYNEQFF. CDR3 DNA: TGTGCCAGCAGTGAAGAACAGGGGGCCTACAATGAGCAGTTCTTC.

The chain recombines TRBV25-1 with TRBJ2-2, with 8 positions matching TRBD1. Germline values: CDR1 MGHDK, CDR2 SYGVNS. V shed 6 bases, J shed 8 bases, and the junction held 11 bases outside the gene matches. This CDR3 has 15 amino acids. The chain's CDR3 is CASRGVRTGTGELFF. The CDR3 bases are TGTGCCAGCAGGGGGGTCAGGACAGGGACTGGGGAGCTGTTTTTT.

This CDR3 is CASSKRQGDYRGYTF. The CDR3 nucleotides are TGTGCCAGCAGTAAAAGACAGGGGGATTATCGCGGCTACACCTTC. V and J are TRBV27 and TRBJ1-2; 9 nucleotides align to TRBD1. The CDR3 length is 15 residues. The trim removed 5 bases at V and 8 bases at J, leaving 12 bases unmatched. The germline CDR1 and CDR2 sequences are MNHEY and SMNVEV (reference sequence).

V usage is TRBV6-6 and J usage is TRBJ1-2; perhaps TRBD1 as D (5 bases). V shed 5 bases and J shed 5 bases, with 18 bases lying between them. There are 15 residues in the CDR3. Germline CDR1 and CDR2: MNHNY and SVGAGI (reference sequence). CDR3 bases: TGTGCCAGCAGTCGATCGATCAGGGTTCAGTATGGCTACACCTTC. Its protein product is CASSRSIRVQYGYTF.

V usage is TRBV5-1 and J usage is TRBJ2-7, with TRBD1 matching over 7 bases. The junction had 20 bases not matched to a gene; V was cut back by 4 bases and J by 7 bases. This CDR3 region has 17 residues. The germline V gene has CDR1 SGHRS and CDR2 YFSETQ. CDR3 protein: CASSPAPQTGASGEQYF. CDR3 coding DNA: TGCGCCAGCAGCCCCGCCCCCCAAACAGGGGCCTCCGGGGAGCAGTACTTC.

The V gene is TRBV19, the J gene TRBJ2-1; TRBD2 matches 10 bases. Germline V lookup: CDR1 LNHDA, CDR2 SQIVND (reference sequence). The CDR3 is made up of 14 amino acids. The V and J ends lost 9 bases and 6 bases, in that order; junction bases with no gene match: 8. Here the CDR3 DNA reads TGTGCCAGCCGAGCGGGGGGGCCGCCCAATGAGCAGTTCTTC. Amino acids: CASRAGGPPNEQFF.

The rearrangement links TRBV5-1 to TRBJ2-6, with D unresolved. V lost 8 bases and J 0 bases, leaving 9 bases between the germline ends. Germline V gene sequence: CDR1 SGHRS, CDR2 YFSETQ. This CDR3 has 14 amino acids. This chain's CDR3 is CASAVVSGANVLTF. The CDR3 DNA follows: TGCGCCAGTGCCGTTGTCTCTGGGGCCAACGTCCTGACTTTC.

The genes are TRBV5-6 and TRBJ1-1; D uncertain. Trimming left V 4 bases short and J 0 bases short, with 13 bases between. Germline CDR1 is SGHDT and CDR2 is YYEEEE. The CDR3 has 15 residues. CDR3: CASSLRARMNTEAFF. In DNA form, the CDR3 reads TGTGCCAGCAGCCTGAGGGCCAGGATGAACACTGAAGCTTTCTTT.

The rearrangement joins TRBV4-1 to TRBJ1-2; D is possibly TRBD1 (5 bases). CDR1 is MGHRA and CDR2 is YSYEKL in the germline V gene. The CDR3 loop spans 17 amino acids. V gave up 5 bases and J gave up 4 bases, with 23 bases separating them. CDR3 region: CASSSRSSRGIGYGYTF. The CDR3 DNA reads TGCGCCAGCAGCTCACGATCAAGTCGGGGGATAGGCTATGGCTACACCTTC.

This clone was observed a handful of times. V usage is TRBV5-5 and J usage is TRBJ1-2; D is undetermined. Per germline, CDR1 SGHKS and CDR2 YYEKEE (reference sequence). The CDR3 extends over 13 amino acids. V was pared by 3 bases and J by 3 bases, with 9 bases between. In DNA form, the CDR3 reads TGTGCCAGCAGCTCTCAGGCCTACTATGGCTACACCTTC. It yields the protein CASSSQAYYGYTF.

The V and J genes are TRBV5-1 and TRBJ2-5; D remains ambiguous. The V gene's germline CDR1 is SGHRS and CDR2 YFSETQ. The CDR3 consists of 15 residues. V shed 4 bases and J shed 5 bases, with 18 bases lying between them. The CDR3 sequence: CASSPGGVRSETQYF. The CDR3 DNA is TGCGCCAGCAGCCCGGGTGGGGTAAGATCGGAGACCCAGTACTTC.

The chain's CDR3 is CASVGTGVYEQYF. The CDR3 DNA reads TGTGCCAGCGTGGGGACAGGGGTCTACGAGCAGTACTTC. The J gene is TRBJ2-7, the V gene TRBV2, with 10 bases identical to TRBD1. CDR1 and CDR2 (germline): SNHLY, FYNNEI. V shed 8 bases, J shed 3 bases, and the junction held 4 bases outside the gene matches. The CDR3 contains 13 residues. Full variable domain (missing parts from reference TRBV2 and TRBJ2-7): EPEVTQTPSHQVTQMGQEVILRCVPISNHLYFYWYRQILGQKVEFLVSFYNNEISEKSEIFDDQFSVERPDGSNFTLKIRSTKLEDSAMYFCASVGTGVYEQYFGPGTRLTVT.

The chain employs TRBV20-1 and TRBJ2-4; D ambiguous. There are 10 residues in the CDR3. The germline V gene encodes CDR1 DFQATT and CDR2 SNEGSKA (reference sequence). Trimming removed 8 bases at V and 16 bases at J, with 18 bases between. The CDR3 nucleotides are TGCAGTATGCTAGTTCGCGGCTGCTACTTC. Protein sequence: CSMLVRGCYF.

V gene TRBV19 combines with J gene TRBJ2-7, with 11 bases fitting TRBD1. CDR1 and CDR2 from the germline V gene are LNHDA and SQIVND (reference sequence). This CDR3 has 13 amino acids. With V trimmed by 6 bases and J by 7 bases, 5 bases remained unmatched. CDR3 in DNA: TGTGCCAGTAGCCGGGACAGGGGGTTTGAGCAGTACTTC. Protein product: CASSRDRGFEQYF.

This clone has just a few counts. DNA for the CDR3: TGTGCCATCAGTGAGCCCTCCGTCAACAGGGGGACCTCTTGGGTTGAGCAGTTCTTC. Translated, it gives CAISEPSVNRGTSWVEQFF. The rearrangement links TRBV10-3 to TRBJ2-1, with 8 nucleotides matching TRBD1. CDR1 and CDR2 from the germline V gene are ENHRY and SYGVKD. V dropped 2 bases and J dropped 9; count of bases not matched to a gene: 21. This CDR3 has 19 amino acids.

The V and J genes are TRBV28 and TRBJ1-6; tentatively, D is TRBD1 (6 bases). The CDR3 totals 16 residues. V was shortened by 1 base and J by 7 bases, with 14 bases between the two germline ends. Germline V gene data show CDR1 as MDHEN and CDR2 as SYDVKM. The CDR3 bases are TGTGCCAGCAGTTTATATCGGGGGCTGGTGAATTCACCCCTCCACTTT. It encodes CASSLYRGLVNSPLHF. Complete variable domain (other parts from reference TRBV28 and TRBJ1-6): DVKVTQSSRYLVKRTGEKVFLECVQDMDHENMFWYRQDPGLGLRLIYFSYDVKMKEKGDIPEGYSVSREKKERFSLILESASTNQTSMYLCASSLYRGLVNSPLHFGNGTRLTVT.

This clone was observed a handful of times. The CDR3 coding sequence is TGCGCCAGCAGCCAACCGGGGACAGGGGCTGGAAACACCATATATTTT. This sequence encodes CASSQPGTGAGNTIYF. The gene calls are TRBV4-1 and TRBJ1-3; 10 nucleotides align to TRBD1. This CDR3 has 16 amino acids. Unmatched junction bases numbered 3, after V lost 2 bases and J lost 2 bases. The germline V gene has CDR1 MGHRA and CDR2 YSYEKL.

This clone was recorded once. V and J are TRBV7-2 and TRBJ2-2, with 8 bases that match TRBD2. Germline lookup yields CDR1 SGHTA and CDR2 FQGNSA. Trimming took 5 bases from V and 7 from J; bases not matched to a gene: 12. The CDR3 length is 16 residues. The CDR3 coding sequence is TGTGCCAGCAGCCCACTAGCGGTGGTCGGGGGCGGGGAGCTGTTTTTT. Residues: CASSPLAVVGGGELFF.

This chain connects TRBV5-4 to TRBJ1-4, with D perhaps TRBD1 (6 bases). Trimming removed 2 bases from V and 8 bases from J, with 16 bases in between. Germline loops: CDR1 SGHNT, CDR2 YYREEE (reference sequence). This CDR3 has 15 amino acids. In DNA, the CDR3 is TGTGCCAGCAGCTTCAACAGGGCGGGGGACGAAAAACTGTTTTTT. It specifies CASSFNRAGDEKLFF.

The V call is TRBV7-2, the J call TRBJ1-6; maybe TRBD1 (5 bases). The CDR3 is made up of 15 amino acids. The ends were cut back, 3 bases at V and 8 bases at J, with 14 bases in the middle. The germline V gene encodes CDR1 SGHTA and CDR2 FQGNSA. CDR3 in DNA: TGTGCCAGCAGCTTCTTACAGGCATCCCATTCACCCCTCCACTTT. Translated, it gives CASSFLQASHSPLHF.

The chain couples TRBV4-1 to TRBJ2-5, with D possibly TRBD2 on 5 matching bases. This CDR3 contains 13 residues. Between the trimmed V and J ends, which lost 0 bases and 9 bases, there was a span of 11 bases. Germline lookup yields CDR1 MGHRA and CDR2 YSYEKL. The CDR3 DNA follows: TGCGCCAGCAGCCAAGATCAGGTGGGAGCCCAGTACTTC. It encodes CASSQDQVGAQYF.

The gene calls are TRBV6-5 and TRBJ2-7, with 7 bases lining up with TRBD1. The V segment lost 6 bases and the J segment 3 bases; nucleotides outside the gene matches: 5. CDR3 length: 13 amino acids. Germline CDR1 MNHEY, CDR2 SVGAGI. The CDR3 loop is CASSYRDSYEQYF. The CDR3 DNA reads TGTGCCAGCAGCTACCGGGACAGCTACGAGCAGTACTTC.